This entry lists 15 T cell receptor beta chains sequenced from one sample in a study of identical twins. TCRdb independently ran MiXCR on the 5' RACE reads; one entry per CDR3 protein. The profile covers roughly 700,000 distinct CDR3 sequences, with about 9.4% appearing a single time and more than 0.75% taken by the ten largest. This sample also belongs to another study, concerning yellow fever vaccine responses in identical twins.

Sequenced input: PBMCs. The receptors come from a young woman in good health.

V and J are TRBV27 and TRBJ2-3; D might be TRBD2 (6 bases). The germline CDR1 and CDR2 sequences are MNHEY and SMNVEV (reference sequence). Trimming shortened V by 8 bases and J by 2 bases, and 14 bases separated the two germline ends. CDR3 length: 14 residues. The CDR3 DNA reads as TGTGCCAGCGGTTCCAGGGACTCCACAGATACGCAGTATTTT. This encodes CASGSRDSTDTQYF.

In nucleotides, the CDR3 is TGTGCCAGCAGCTTAGGGTTAGGCGGGGCGAGCTCCTACAATGAGCAGTTCTTC. This sequence encodes CASSLGLGGASSYNEQFF. V is TRBV11-1 and J is TRBJ2-1, with D maybe TRBD2 (6 bases). This CDR3 comprises 18 residues. The germline V gene encodes CDR1 SGHAT and CDR2 FQDESV (reference sequence). V dropped 1 base and J dropped 0 bases, with 16 bases sitting between them.

In its sample, this clonotype was seen many times. J is TRBJ2-5 and V is TRBV21-1. TRBV21-1 is given as a pseudogene. This CDR3 spans 16 amino acids. DNA for the CDR3: TGTGCCAGCAGCAAAGCCTTATGGCAGAGGCAAGAGACCCAGTACTTC. Encoded protein: CASSKALWQRQETQYF.

This clonotype was observed at least ten times. The V gene is TRBV20-1, the J gene TRBJ1-1, with unresolved D. Germline V gives CDR1 DFQATT, CDR2 SNEGSKA (reference sequence). CDR3 length equals 16 residues. V lost 1 base and J 0 bases, leaving 15 bases between the germline ends. CDR3 nucleotides: TGCAGTGCTAGAGTTCAGGATCAATTTATGAACACTGAAGCTTTCTTT. This gives the protein CSARVQDQFMNTEAFF.

This clonotype has more than one count but fewer than ten. The genes are TRBV9 and TRBJ1-1; 7 positions match TRBD1. The germline V gene has CDR1 SGDLS and CDR2 YYNGEE. CDR3 length equals 19 residues. V dropped 3 bases and J dropped 6; count of bases not matched to a gene: 23. The CDR3 spells CASSEGPPASPITGAEAFF. CDR3 coding DNA: TGTGCCAGCAGCGAGGGGCCCCCAGCCTCCCCAATAACAGGGGCTGAAGCTTTCTTT.

This clonotype has only a few counts. The rearrangement uses TRBV20-1 and TRBJ2-2; TRBD2 is a possible D gene (5 bases). Germline CDR1 and CDR2: DFQATT and SNEGSKA (reference sequence). Trimming left V 1 base short and J 6 bases short, with 15 bases between. This CDR3 is 15 amino acids long. CDR3 sequence (DNA): TGCAGTGCTAGAGTGAGCGTCGGAGGCCCCGGGGAGCTGTTTTTT. Amino acids: CSARVSVGGPGELFF.

This clonotype occurred a few times. The chain joins TRBV20-1 to TRBJ2-5; D remains ambiguous. Germline V lookup: CDR1 DFQATT, CDR2 SNEGSKA (reference sequence). Trimming shortened V by 4 bases and J by 0 bases, and 6 bases separated the two germline ends. The CDR3 has 12 amino acids. The CDR3 DNA reads as TGCAGTGCTATGGCGGACCAAGAGACCCAGTACTTC. It yields the protein CSAMADQETQYF.

The chain combines TRBV30 with TRBJ2-7; D remains unclear. The CDR3 totals 10 residues. CDR1 and CDR2 (germline): GTSNPN, SVGIG (reference sequence). Trimming stripped 1 base from V and 13 bases from J, with 11 bases between. CDR3 coding DNA: TGTGCCTGGAGTGACGTTAAGGTTTACTTC. This encodes CAWSDVKVYF.

This clonotype has more than one count but fewer than ten. V gene TRBV5-1 combines with J gene TRBJ2-1; D may be TRBD1 or TRBD2 (5 bases each). CDR1 is SGHRS and CDR2 is YFSETQ in the germline V gene. The CDR3 extends over 14 amino acids. Trimming removed 5 bases at V and 7 bases at J, with 16 bases between. The CDR3 protein is CASRGETPRNEQFF. CDR3 DNA: TGCGCCAGCAGAGGGGAGACCCCAAGGAATGAGCAGTTCTTC.

The chain links TRBV15 to TRBJ2-3, with a possible D match to TRBD1 (5 bases). The V gene lost 0 bases and the J gene lost 4 bases, with 8 bases spanning the gap. The germline V gene has CDR1 LNHNV and CDR2 YYDKDF (reference sequence). This CDR3 is built from 14 residues. This CDR3 reads CATSREWGPDTQYF. The DNA of the CDR3 is TGTGCCACCAGCAGAGAGTGGGGCCCAGATACGCAGTATTTT.

The rearrangement joins TRBV28 to TRBJ2-7, with 8 bases aligning to TRBD2. Germline V lookup: CDR1 MDHEN, CDR2 SYDVKM. The CDR3 runs 15 residues. V lost 3 bases to trimming and J lost 2 bases; unmatched junction nucleotides: 6. This CDR3 is CASSLIRAGAYEQYF. The CDR3 DNA sequence: TGTGCCAGCAGTTTGATTCGAGCGGGAGCCTACGAGCAGTACTTC.

This sequence joins TRBV5-1 and TRBJ2-5; D is unclear. The CDR3 spans 14 residues. The germline V and J ends were trimmed by 4 bases and 5 bases, with 15 bases remaining between them. Germline CDR1 is SGHRS and CDR2 is YFSETQ. CDR3 DNA: TGCGCCAGCAGCCCGGGTAGTGTTGGTGAGACCCAGTACTTC. Protein product: CASSPGSVGETQYF.

Many counts were recorded for this clonotype. This chain uses TRBV12-3 or TRBV12-4 with TRBJ1-2; D is possibly TRBD1 (6 bases). This CDR3 is built from 16 residues. The V and J ends lost 5 bases and 6 bases respectively, with 22 bases between them. The DNA of the CDR3 is TGTGCCAGCAGTCCCTCCCAGCGGGGACACGGTAATGGCTACACCTTC. Protein sequence: CASSPSQRGHGNGYTF.

This chain connects TRBV29-1 to TRBJ1-1; D is uncertain. Germline assignment: CDR1 SQVTM and CDR2 ANQGSEA. Trimming took 8 bases from V and 0 from J, leaving 13 bases between them. The CDR3 runs to 13 residues. CDR3 nucleotides: TGCAGCTCTCACCTTGGAGTGAACACTGAAGCTTTCTTT. It yields the protein CSSHLGVNTEAFF.

This clonotype has more than one count but fewer than ten. The junction differs from germline at one of its ends, possibly a read error. The chain is built from TRBV4-1 and TRBJ2-1; 7 nucleotides align to TRBD2. This CDR3 is 12 amino acids long. Germline V lookup: CDR1 MGHRA, CDR2 YSYEKL. CDR3 region: CASSNPSGVCVF. The CDR3 nucleotides are TGCGCCAGCAGCAATCCGAGCGGGGTCTGTGTCTTC.